The 24 T cell receptor beta chains given below trace back to one sample, sequenced in a study of human T cells and chemical hapten exposure. TCRdb analysed the RACE reads with MiXCR anew, one entry per CDR3 protein. The sample lists some 250,000 distinct CDR3 sequences; approximately 7.5% were seen once. Noted time point: pre-sensitization, week 0. Treatment noted: therapeutic diphenylcyclopropenone sensitization with weekly scalp DPC. Sequencing was performed on whole blood, taken in connection with sensitization to the hapten diphenylcyclopropenone (DPC). The receptors stem from a man aged 18 to 30 with alopecia areata. Some clones in this sample may be carry-over from other donors' samples.

The gene calls are TRBV7-9 and TRBJ2-7, with D perhaps TRBD1 (7 bases). Between the trimmed V and J ends, which lost 5 bases and 2 bases, there was a span of 16 bases. Germline V gene lookup returns CDR1 SEHNR and CDR2 FQNEAQ (reference sequence). This CDR3 region has 15 residues. CDR3 sequence (DNA): TGTGCCAGCAGCGACGAAGACAGGGAGGCCTACGAGCAGTACGTC. Protein sequence: CASSDEDREAYEQYV.

The chain employs TRBV6-2 or TRBV6-3 and TRBJ2-5; 9 nucleotides agree with TRBD2. Germline assignment: CDR1 MNHEY and CDR2 SVGEGT. There are 15 residues in the CDR3. V dropped 6 bases and J dropped 0; count of bases not matched to a gene: 5. The CDR3 reads CASSRTSAHQETQYF. CDR3 coding DNA: TGTGCCAGCAGCCGGACTAGCGCTCACCAAGAGACCCAGTACTTC.

The chain employs TRBV6-5 and TRBJ2-1; 14 positions agree with TRBD2. Germline values: CDR1 MNHEY, CDR2 SVGAGI. This CDR3 spans 16 amino acids. V lost 6 bases to trimming and J lost 6 bases; unmatched junction nucleotides: 7. This chain's CDR3 is CASSHPGLAGVNEQFF. Here the CDR3 DNA reads TGTGCCAGCAGCCACCCGGGACTAGCGGGGGTCAATGAGCAGTTCTTC.

This chain uses TRBV20-1 with TRBJ2-7, with D perhaps TRBD1 (6 bases). With 2 bases removed from V and 2 bases from J, the gap between germline ends came to 10 bases. CDR1 is DFQATT, CDR2 SNEGSKA, per germline (reference sequence). The CDR3 is made up of 13 amino acids. The CDR3 protein is CSARRTATYEQYF. The CDR3 DNA reads as TGCAGTGCTAGAAGGACAGCCACCTACGAGCAGTACTTC.

This rearrangement joins TRBV7-9 to TRBJ1-1; D not certain. CDR1 and CDR2 from the germline V gene are SEHNR and FQNEAQ (reference sequence). The V end lost 3 bases, the J end lost 4 bases, and 9 bases lay between the germline ends. The CDR3 runs 13 residues. DNA for the CDR3: TGTGCCAGCAGCTTTGTAGAGGGCACTGAAGCTTTCTTT. Amino acids: CASSFVEGTEAFF.

This clonotype has more than one count but fewer than ten. This chain connects TRBV5-1 to TRBJ1-2, with D perhaps matching TRBD1 (5 bases). The CDR3 is 15 amino acids. Germline-derived CDR1 and CDR2 are SGHRS and YFSETQ. V lost 0 bases, J lost 5 bases, and 14 bases lay in between. The CDR3 DNA is TGCGCCAGCAGCTTGGATTCGGGGGGTTTGTATGGCTACACCTTC. Encoded protein: CASSLDSGGLYGYTF.

This clonotype was picked up a small number of times. V and J are TRBV29-1 and TRBJ2-1; the match to TRBD2 covers 8 bases. Germline V lookup: CDR1 SQVTM, CDR2 ANQGSEA. The J segment lost 7 bases and the V segment lost 5 bases, leaving 7 bases of the junction unmatched. The CDR3 runs 13 residues. The CDR3 DNA is TGCAGCGTTCCTCCGGGACTAGTAAATGAGCAGTTCTTC. It encodes CSVPPGLVNEQFF.

The genes are TRBV2 and TRBJ2-7; either TRBD1 or TRBD2 may supply D (5 bases each). Trimming removed 6 bases at V and 3 bases at J, with 12 bases between. This CDR3 spans 13 amino acids. From germline, CDR1 is SNHLY and CDR2 FYNNEI. The CDR3: CASRRDQNYEQYV. The CDR3 DNA reads as TGTGCCAGCAGGAGGGACCAAAACTACGAGCAGTACGTC.

V usage is TRBV20-1 and J usage is TRBJ2-5; D unresolved. CDR3 size: 13 residues. With 1 base removed from V and 4 bases from J, the gap between germline ends came to 10 bases. The germline CDR1 and CDR2 sequences are DFQATT and SNEGSKA (reference sequence). CDR3 region: CSARASAGETQYF. The CDR3 DNA is TGCAGTGCTAGAGCTTCTGCCGGAGAGACCCAGTACTTC.

This clonotype was detected only once. This chain connects TRBV6-5 to TRBJ1-4, with D maybe TRBD1 (5 bases). The CDR3 length is 14 residues. CDR1 is MNHEY, CDR2 SVGAGI, per germline. Trimming stripped 2 bases from V and 8 bases from J, with 12 bases between. CDR3 nucleotides: TGTGCCAGCAGTTACGGGGGGGGAGGAGAAAAACTGTTTTTT. As protein: CASSYGGGGEKLFF.

The J gene is TRBJ2-1, the V gene TRBV10-3, with D perhaps TRBD1 (7 bases). The V gene lost 7 bases and the J gene lost 9 bases, with 13 bases spanning the gap. Germline V CDR1 and CDR2: ENHRY, SYGVKD. This CDR3 has 12 residues. The CDR3 spells CAITPGGGEQFF. Here the CDR3 DNA reads TGTGCCATCACCCCAGGGGGAGGTGAGCAGTTCTTC.

The table lists this clonotype with a few counts. CDR3 in amino acids: CASSFQTAEAFF. As DNA, the CDR3 is TGTGCCAGCAGTTTCCAGACAGCTGAAGCTTTCTTT. V is TRBV28 and J is TRBJ1-1; D is possibly TRBD1 (5 bases). Germline CDR1 and CDR2: MDHEN and SYDVKM. CDR3 length equals 12 residues. The germline V and J ends were trimmed by 3 bases and 6 bases, with 8 bases remaining between them.

This clonotype came up a few times. The chain has TRBV7-8 and TRBJ1-2, with 8 bases identical to TRBD1. The CDR3 is made up of 15 amino acids. V shed 5 bases and J 2 bases; nucleotides not matched to a gene: 7. The germline V gene has CDR1 SGHVS and CDR2 FQNEAQ. The CDR3 sequence is CASSPTTGANYGYTF. The CDR3 nucleotides are TGTGCCAGCAGCCCAACGACAGGGGCGAACTATGGCTACACCTTC.

This clonotype turned up a few times. The chain uses TRBV7-9 and TRBJ2-1; no clear D. Germline-derived CDR1 and CDR2 are SEHNR and FQNEAQ (reference sequence). V lost 1 base, J lost 0 bases, and 13 bases lay in between. This CDR3 is built from 17 residues. The CDR3: CASSLVGRRSSYNEQFF. CDR3 in DNA: TGTGCCAGCAGCTTAGTTGGCCGGCGAAGCTCCTACAATGAGCAGTTCTTC.

V and J are TRBV6-5 and TRBJ1-6; D is possibly TRBD1 (6 bases). V dropped 6 bases and J dropped 12 bases, with 15 bases sitting between them. CDR3 length: 13 residues. CDR1 and CDR2 (germline): MNHEY, SVGAGI. The CDR3 reads CASRVSGDGPLHF. Written as DNA, the CDR3 is TGTGCCAGCAGGGTTTCAGGGGATGGACCCCTCCACTTT.

This clonotype has more than one count but fewer than ten. This rearrangement joins TRBV28 to TRBJ2-3; tentative D call: TRBD2 (5 bases). The length of the CDR3 is 15 residues. Trimming cost V 2 bases and J 2 bases, with 11 bases left between them. From germline, CDR1 is MDHEN and CDR2 SYDVKM. The CDR3 protein is CASSLLGSFTDTQYF. The CDR3 DNA reads TGTGCCAGCAGTTTACTGGGGAGTTTCACAGATACGCAGTATTTT.

This clonotype was detected only a few times. This chain joins TRBV6-2 or TRBV6-3 and TRBJ1-5, with 12 positions matching TRBD1. The CDR3 is made up of 17 amino acids. Germline V CDR1 and CDR2: MNHEY, SVGEGT. J lost 4 bases, V lost 5 bases, and 9 bases had no gene match. The chain's CDR3 is CASSDRDRGRANQPQHF. DNA of the CDR3: TGTGCCAGCAGTGACCGGGACAGGGGGCGTGCGAATCAGCCCCAGCATTTT.

V is TRBV19 and J is TRBJ1-5; the match to TRBD1 covers 8 bases. From germline, CDR1 is LNHDA and CDR2 SQIVND (reference sequence). Trimming cost V 6 bases and J 4 bases; bases outside gene matches: 5. This CDR3 comprises 14 residues. CDR3 amino acids: CASRPRGLNQPQHF. The CDR3 bases are TGTGCCAGTAGACCCAGGGGGCTTAATCAGCCCCAGCATTTT.

This chain uses TRBV7-8 with TRBJ2-3, with 8 nucleotides matching TRBD2. This CDR3 comprises 16 residues. J gave up 3 bases and V 3 bases, and 8 bases lay outside the gene matches. The germline V gene has CDR1 SGHVS and CDR2 FQNEAQ. The CDR3 reads CASSFFTRGATDTQYF. Here the CDR3 DNA reads TGTGCCAGCAGCTTTTTTACGCGGGGGGCGACAGATACGCAGTATTTT.

This clonotype was counted between two and nine times. The genes are TRBV4-3 and TRBJ2-3; a possible D gene is TRBD1 (6 bases). Trimming left V 1 base short and J 0 bases short, with 8 bases between. The CDR3 totals 15 residues. Germline V gene lookup returns CDR1 LGHNA and CDR2 YSLEER. The CDR3 DNA sequence: TGCGCCAGCAGCCAAGGGACAGCTAGCACAGATACGCAGTATTTT. Translated: CASSQGTASTDTQYF.

The chain links TRBV28 to TRBJ2-7; D might be TRBD1 or TRBD2, each matching 5 bases. Per the germline V gene, CDR1 is MDHEN and CDR2 is SYDVKM. The CDR3 is 13 residues long. V lost 3 bases and J lost 2, with 8 bases in between. The CDR3: CASSFTGPYEQYV. CDR3 nucleotide sequence: TGTGCCAGCAGTTTTACGGGACCCTACGAGCAGTACGTC.

This clonotype was seen many times. The chain is built from TRBV5-4 and TRBJ2-4; 10 nucleotides line up with TRBD1. This CDR3 has 13 amino acids. Germline V gene sequence: CDR1 SGHNT, CDR2 YYREEE (reference sequence). V lost 4 bases and J lost 8; bases outside the gene matches: 3. The DNA for the CDR3 is TGTGCCAGCAGCGACAGGGGGCAGTACATTCAGTACTTC. It yields the protein CASSDRGQYIQYF.

This clonotype showed up many times. This chain uses TRBV5-4 with TRBJ1-3, with TRBD1 identical over 7 bases. This CDR3 has 14 amino acids. Trimming cost V 4 bases and J 5 bases; bases outside gene matches: 6. The germline CDR1 and CDR2 sequences are SGHNT and YYREEE (reference sequence). CDR3 in amino acids: CASSQGGLRNTIYF. The CDR3 DNA is TGTGCCAGCAGCCAGGGGGGTTTGAGAAACACCATATATTTT.

In this sample, this clonotype turned up a few times. The rearrangement joins TRBV7-2 to TRBJ1-4; TRBD1 matches at 7 bases. Trimming removed 6 bases from V and 6 bases from J; junction bases left unmatched: 4. Germline CDR1 and CDR2: SGHTA and FQGNSA. The CDR3 totals 13 residues. Here the CDR3 reads CASRTDRDEKLFF. The DNA of the CDR3 is TGTGCCAGCAGAACTGACAGGGATGAAAAACTGTTTTTT.